A few counts support the clone carrying this TCR beta chain. The data stem from a study of early T cells in non-severe SARS-CoV-2 infection. Individual cDNA molecules received unique molecular identifiers during library preparation. In TCRdb, the 5' RACE reads were re-called with MiXCR into one record per CDR3 protein. The profile shows about 83,000 distinct CDR3 sequences, 11% to 15% of them singletons. This CDR3 is 14 amino acids long. Germline trimming cut 3 bases from V and 5 bases from J; bases unmatched to any gene: 7. Germline assignment: CDR1 DFQATT and CDR2 SNEGSKA (reference sequence). The sample consisted of whole blood. The sequence was collected from an adult who was a healthcare worker with PCR-confirmed SARS-CoV-2 infection or an uninfected control (not recorded which). The J gene is TRBJ2-1, the V gene TRBV20-1; 7 bases agree with TRBD1. Here the CDR3 DNA reads TGCAGTGCTAGGTCGACAGGGTATGACAATGAGCAGTTCTTC. It encodes CSARSTGYDNEQFF.